These 3 T cell receptor beta chains came from one sample sequenced in a study of post-analysis software for immune sequencing data. Unique molecular identifiers had been added to the TCR beta cDNA libraries. TCRdb re-called the PCR reads with MiXCR, one entry per CDR3 protein. The sample yields 150,000 to 200,000 distinct CDR3 sequences, roughly 40% seen once. The sequencing used blood, collected after autologous hematopoietic stem cell transplantation. The source of these receptors is a girl between 5 and 17 years old with multiple sclerosis.

This clonotype was found a few times. V usage is TRBV4-2 and J usage is TRBJ2-1, with TRBD2 identical over 8 bases. V dropped 3 bases and J dropped 7; count of bases not matched to a gene: 5. Germline CDR1 is LGHNA and CDR2 is YNFKEQ. The CDR3 extends over 14 amino acids. The CDR3 loop is CASSHSGGGNEQFF. The CDR3 region has the DNA TGTGCCAGCAGCCACTCGGGAGGGGGAAATGAGCAGTTCTTC.

This sequence joins TRBV5-6 and TRBJ2-7; D is unclear. This CDR3 has 12 residues. Germline V gives CDR1 SGHDT, CDR2 YYEEEE. Trimming left V 4 bases short and J 7 bases short, with 12 bases between. As DNA, the CDR3 is TGTGCCAGCAGCCTGAGTGGTTTGGAGCAGTACTTC. It translates to CASSLSGLEQYF.

This clonotype was observed a few times. The chain joins TRBV20-1 to TRBJ2-1, with 11 bases fitting TRBD2. Germline CDR1 DFQATT, CDR2 SNEGSKA (reference sequence). The CDR3 has 17 residues. V lost 3 bases, J lost 0 bases, and 7 bases stayed unmatched. CDR3 sequence (DNA): TGCAGTGCTAGCCCTAGCGGGAGGCGAAGCTCCTACAATGAGCAGTTCTTC. Translation: CSASPSGRRSSYNEQFF.